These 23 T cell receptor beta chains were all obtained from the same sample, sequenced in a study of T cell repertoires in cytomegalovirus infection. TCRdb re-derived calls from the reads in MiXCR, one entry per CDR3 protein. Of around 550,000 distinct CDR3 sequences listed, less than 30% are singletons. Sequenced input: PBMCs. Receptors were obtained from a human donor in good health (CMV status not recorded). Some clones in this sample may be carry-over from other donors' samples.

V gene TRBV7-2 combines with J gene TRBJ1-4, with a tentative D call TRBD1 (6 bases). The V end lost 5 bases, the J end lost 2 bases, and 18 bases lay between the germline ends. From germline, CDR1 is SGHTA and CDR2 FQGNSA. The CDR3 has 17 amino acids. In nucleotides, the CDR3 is TGTGCCAGCAGCCCCCCCTCAAACAGGGATACTAATGAAAAACTGTTTTTT. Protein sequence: CASSPPSNRDTNEKLFF.

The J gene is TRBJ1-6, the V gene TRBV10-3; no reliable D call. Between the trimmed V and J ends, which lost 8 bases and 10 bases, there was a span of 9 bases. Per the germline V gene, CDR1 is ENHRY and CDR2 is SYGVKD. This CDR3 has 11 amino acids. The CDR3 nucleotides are TGTGCCATCGGAGTCGAATCACCCCTCCACTTT. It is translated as CAIGVESPLHF.

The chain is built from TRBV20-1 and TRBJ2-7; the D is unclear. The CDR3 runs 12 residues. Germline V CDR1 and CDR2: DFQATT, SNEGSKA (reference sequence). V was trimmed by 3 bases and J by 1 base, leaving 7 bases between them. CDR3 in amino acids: CSARDLSYEQYF. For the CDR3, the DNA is TGCAGTGCTAGGGACCTGTCCTACGAGCAGTACTTC.

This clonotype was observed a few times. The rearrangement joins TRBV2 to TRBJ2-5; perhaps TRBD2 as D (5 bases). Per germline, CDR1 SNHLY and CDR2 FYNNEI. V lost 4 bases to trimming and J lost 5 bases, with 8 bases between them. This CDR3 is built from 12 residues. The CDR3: CASSARGETQYF. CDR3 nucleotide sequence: TGTGCCAGCAGTGCCCGCGGGGAGACCCAGTACTTC.

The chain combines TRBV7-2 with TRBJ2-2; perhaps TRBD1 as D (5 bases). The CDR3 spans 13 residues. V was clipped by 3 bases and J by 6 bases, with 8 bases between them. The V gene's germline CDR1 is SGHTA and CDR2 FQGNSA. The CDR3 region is CASSLFRAGELFF. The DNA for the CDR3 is TGTGCCAGCAGCTTGTTCAGGGCCGGGGAGCTGTTTTTT.

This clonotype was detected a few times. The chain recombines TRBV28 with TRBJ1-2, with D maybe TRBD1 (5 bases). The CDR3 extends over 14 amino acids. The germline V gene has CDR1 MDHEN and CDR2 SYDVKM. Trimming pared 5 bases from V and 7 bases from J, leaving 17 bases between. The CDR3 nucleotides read TGTGCCAGCAGTCCCAGCAGGGAAAGGGGTGGCTACACCTTC. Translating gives CASSPSRERGGYTF.

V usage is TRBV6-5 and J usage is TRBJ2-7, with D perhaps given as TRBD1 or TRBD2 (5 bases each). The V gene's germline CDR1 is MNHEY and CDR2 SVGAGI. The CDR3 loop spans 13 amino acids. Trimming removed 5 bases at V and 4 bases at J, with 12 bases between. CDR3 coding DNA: TGTGCCAGCAGTACGGGACCGTCGTACGAGCAGTACTTC. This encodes CASSTGPSYEQYF.

The CDR3 loop reads CASTHGGFPSNQPQHF. The CDR3 region has the DNA TGTGCCAGCACTCACGGGGGTTTCCCAAGCAATCAGCCCCAGCATTTT. The chain couples TRBV6-2 or TRBV6-3 to TRBJ1-5; D might be TRBD1 (5 bases). V was clipped by 7 bases and J by 1 base, with 17 bases between them. The CDR3 runs 16 residues. The germline gives CDR1 MNHEY, CDR2 SVGEGT.

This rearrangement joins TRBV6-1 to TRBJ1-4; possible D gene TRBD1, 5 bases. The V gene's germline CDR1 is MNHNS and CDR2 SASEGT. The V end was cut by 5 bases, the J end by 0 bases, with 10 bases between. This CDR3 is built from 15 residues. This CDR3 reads CASSFWDATNEKLFF. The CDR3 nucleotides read TGTGCCAGCAGTTTTTGGGACGCAACTAATGAAAAACTGTTTTTT.

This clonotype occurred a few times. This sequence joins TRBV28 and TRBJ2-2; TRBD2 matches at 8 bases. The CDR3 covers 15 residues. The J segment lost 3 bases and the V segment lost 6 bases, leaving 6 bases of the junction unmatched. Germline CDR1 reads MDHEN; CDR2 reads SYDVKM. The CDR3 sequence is CASRGGGRDTGELFF. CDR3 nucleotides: TGTGCCAGCAGGGGCGGGGGGCGTGACACCGGGGAGCTGTTTTTT.

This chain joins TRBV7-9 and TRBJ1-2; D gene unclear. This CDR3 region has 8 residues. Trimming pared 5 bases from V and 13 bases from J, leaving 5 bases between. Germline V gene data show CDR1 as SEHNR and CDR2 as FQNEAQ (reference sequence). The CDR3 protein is CASSPLTF. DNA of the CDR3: TGTGCCAGCAGCCCTCTCACCTTC.

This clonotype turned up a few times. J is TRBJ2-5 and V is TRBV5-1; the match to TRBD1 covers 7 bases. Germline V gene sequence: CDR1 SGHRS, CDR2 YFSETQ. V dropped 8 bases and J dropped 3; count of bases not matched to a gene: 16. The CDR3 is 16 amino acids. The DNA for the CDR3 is TGCGCCAGTTCCTCGCTGGGGACAGACCAGAAAGAGACCCAGTACTTC. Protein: CASSSLGTDQKETQYF.

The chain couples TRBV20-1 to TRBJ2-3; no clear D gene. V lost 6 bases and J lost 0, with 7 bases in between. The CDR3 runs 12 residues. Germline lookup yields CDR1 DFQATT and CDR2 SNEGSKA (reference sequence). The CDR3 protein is CSAVGSTDTQYF. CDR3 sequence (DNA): TGCAGTGCCGTGGGGAGCACAGATACGCAGTATTTT.

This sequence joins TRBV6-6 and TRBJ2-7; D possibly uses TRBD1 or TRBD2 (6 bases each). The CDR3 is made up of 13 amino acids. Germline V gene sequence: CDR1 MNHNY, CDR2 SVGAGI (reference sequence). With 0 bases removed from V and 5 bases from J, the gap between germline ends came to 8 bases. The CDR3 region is CASSYSGGHEQYF. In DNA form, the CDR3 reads TGTGCCAGCAGTTACTCAGGGGGGCACGAGCAGTACTTC.

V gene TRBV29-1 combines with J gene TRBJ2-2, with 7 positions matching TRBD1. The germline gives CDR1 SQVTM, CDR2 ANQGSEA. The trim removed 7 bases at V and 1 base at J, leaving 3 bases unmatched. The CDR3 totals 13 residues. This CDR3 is CSATGLNTGELFF. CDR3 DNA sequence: TGCAGCGCGACAGGGTTGAACACCGGGGAGCTGTTTTTT.

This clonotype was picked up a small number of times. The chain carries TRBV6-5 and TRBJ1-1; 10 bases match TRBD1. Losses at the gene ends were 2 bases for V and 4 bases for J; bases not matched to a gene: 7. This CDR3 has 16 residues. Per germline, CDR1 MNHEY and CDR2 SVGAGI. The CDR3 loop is CASSYQRDRGPTEAFF. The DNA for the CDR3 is TGTGCCAGCAGTTACCAAAGGGACAGGGGTCCCACTGAAGCTTTCTTT.

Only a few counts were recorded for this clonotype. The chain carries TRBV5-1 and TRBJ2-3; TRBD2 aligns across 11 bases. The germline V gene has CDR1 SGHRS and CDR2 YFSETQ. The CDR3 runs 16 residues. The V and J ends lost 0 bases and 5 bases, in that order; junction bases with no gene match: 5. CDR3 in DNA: TGCGCCAGCAGCTTGGGCGGGACTAGCGGAGGAGATACGCAGTATTTT. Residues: CASSLGGTSGGDTQYF.

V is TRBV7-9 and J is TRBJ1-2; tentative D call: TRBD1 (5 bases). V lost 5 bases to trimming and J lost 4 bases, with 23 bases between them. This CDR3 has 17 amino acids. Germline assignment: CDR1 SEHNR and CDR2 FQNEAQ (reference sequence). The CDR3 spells CASSLSTGANWIYGYTF. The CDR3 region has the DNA TGTGCCAGCAGCCTTTCGACCGGGGCCAACTGGATCTATGGCTACACCTTC.

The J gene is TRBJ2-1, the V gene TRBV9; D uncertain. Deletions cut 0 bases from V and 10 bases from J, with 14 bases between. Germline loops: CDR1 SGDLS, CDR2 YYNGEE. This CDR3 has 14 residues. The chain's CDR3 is CASSVVGRGVEQFF. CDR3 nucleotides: TGTGCCAGCAGCGTAGTAGGACGCGGAGTGGAGCAGTTCTTC.

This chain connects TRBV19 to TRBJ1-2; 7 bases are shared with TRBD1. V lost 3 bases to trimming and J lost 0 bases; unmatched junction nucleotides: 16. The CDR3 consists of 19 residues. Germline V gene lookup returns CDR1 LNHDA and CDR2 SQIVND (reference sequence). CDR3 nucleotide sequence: TGTGCCAGTAGTATTTCGCTCCCCGGTCAGGGGGAATCTAACTATGGCTACACCTTC. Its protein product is CASSISLPGQGESNYGYTF.

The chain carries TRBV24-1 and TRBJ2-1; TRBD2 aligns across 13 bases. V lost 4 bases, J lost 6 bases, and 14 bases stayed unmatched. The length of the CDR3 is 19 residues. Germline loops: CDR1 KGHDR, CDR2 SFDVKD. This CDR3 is CATSETEGLAGSTGNEQFF. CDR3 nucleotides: TGTGCCACCAGTGAAACCGAGGGACTAGCGGGGTCGACCGGCAATGAGCAGTTCTTC.

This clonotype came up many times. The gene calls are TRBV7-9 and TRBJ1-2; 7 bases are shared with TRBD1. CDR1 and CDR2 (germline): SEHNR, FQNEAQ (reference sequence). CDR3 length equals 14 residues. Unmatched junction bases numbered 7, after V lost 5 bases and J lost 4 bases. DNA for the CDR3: TGTGCCAGCAGCCCACGCGGGACAGCCTATGGCTACACCTTC. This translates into CASSPRGTAYGYTF.

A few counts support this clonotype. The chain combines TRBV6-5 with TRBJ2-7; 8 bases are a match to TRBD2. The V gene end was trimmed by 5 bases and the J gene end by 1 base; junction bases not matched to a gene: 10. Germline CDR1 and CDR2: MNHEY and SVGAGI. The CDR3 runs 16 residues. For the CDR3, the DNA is TGTGCCAGCAGTCTAACCTCAAGCGGGGGTTCCTACGAGCAGTACTTC. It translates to CASSLTSSGGSYEQYF.